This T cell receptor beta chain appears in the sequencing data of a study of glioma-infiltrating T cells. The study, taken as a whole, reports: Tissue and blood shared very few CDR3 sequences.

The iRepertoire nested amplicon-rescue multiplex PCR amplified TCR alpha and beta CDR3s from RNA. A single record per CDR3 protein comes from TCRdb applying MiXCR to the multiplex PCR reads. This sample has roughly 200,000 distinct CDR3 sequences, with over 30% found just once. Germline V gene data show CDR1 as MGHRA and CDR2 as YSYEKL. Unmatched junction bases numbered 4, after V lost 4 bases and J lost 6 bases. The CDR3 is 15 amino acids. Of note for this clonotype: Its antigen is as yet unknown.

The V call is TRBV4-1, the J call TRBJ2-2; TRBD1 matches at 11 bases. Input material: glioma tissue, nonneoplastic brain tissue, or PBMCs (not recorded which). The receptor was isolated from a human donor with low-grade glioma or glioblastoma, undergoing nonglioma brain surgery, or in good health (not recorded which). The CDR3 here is CASSRSGQGAGELFF. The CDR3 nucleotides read TGCGCCAGCAGCCGCTCGGGACAGGGGGCCGGGGAGCTGTTTTTT.